Presented here are 7 T cell receptor beta chains from one specimen sequenced in a study of cytomegalovirus exposure and HLA in healthy donors. The PCR ran on 60 Vbeta and 13 Jbeta primers. The repertoire was sequenced with immunoSEQ multiplex PCR; TCRdb's copy has only in-frame clones and lacks some. The repertoire has around 100,000 clones, about 77% of them found once; the top ten carry 10%. The sample consisted of PBMCs. These TCRs come from a woman younger than 30 in good health and CMV-seropositive.

This clone was seen once. V and J are TRBV9 and TRBJ1-5; D is unclear. Germline CDR1 SGDLS, CDR2 YYNGEE. V lost 3 bases and J 5 bases, leaving 9 bases between the germline ends. The CDR3 covers 13 residues. CDR3 coding DNA: TGTGCCAGCAGCGGAGGGCTTGATCAGCCCCAGCATTTT. It is translated as CASSGGLDQPQHF.

The rearrangement links TRBV10-2 to TRBJ1-2; D is perhaps TRBD1 (6 bases). From germline, CDR1 is WSHSY and CDR2 SAAADI. The CDR3 consists of 15 residues. V lost 1 base, J lost 0 bases, and 9 bases lay in between. This chain's CDR3 is CASSEWAGANYGYTF. The CDR3 DNA reads TGCGCCAGCAGTGAGTGGGCAGGGGCTAACTATGGCTACACCTTC.

The genes are TRBV21-1 and TRBJ2-2; the table names TRBD2, a call not compared with the DNA. TRBV21-1 corresponds to a pseudogene. The CDR3 length is 16 residues. The CDR3 loop reads CASSKEPRTRPGELFF. In DNA form, the CDR3 reads TGTGCCAGCAGCAAAGAACCTAGGACTCGCCCCGGGGAGCTGTTTTTT.

The chain employs TRBV27 and TRBJ2-7; perhaps TRBD2 as D (7 bases). Germline assignment: CDR1 MNHEY and CDR2 SMNVEV (reference sequence). V lost 6 bases, J lost 6 bases, and 18 bases lay in between. This CDR3 comprises 14 residues. The CDR3 region is CASSLPSAGAEQYF. The CDR3 DNA is TGTGCCAGCAGCCTTCCTTCGGCGGGGGCCGAGCAGTACTTC.

The chain has TRBV11-2 and TRBJ1-6; TRBD1 aligns across 7 bases. The ends lost 5 bases at V and 9 bases at J; junction bases unmatched: 13. The CDR3 totals 16 residues. Germline CDR1 SGHAT, CDR2 FQNNGV. The DNA of the CDR3 is TGTGCCAGCAGCGCCCTTGAGGGGGCAAGGGGTTCACCCCTCCACTTT. This sequence encodes CASSALEGARGSPLHF. Supplemented by reference TRBV11-2 and TRBJ1-6, the full variable domain reads EAGVAQSPRYKIIEKRQSVAFWCNPISGHATLYWYQQILGQGPKLLIQFQNNGVVDDSQLPKDRFSAERLKGVDSTLKIQPAKLEDSAVYLCASSALEGARGSPLHFGNGTRLTVT.

The V call is TRBV29-1, the J call TRBJ2-3; TRBD2 matches 8 bases. With 4 bases clipped from V and 2 bases from J, the junction kept 2 bases outside the gene matches. There are 13 residues in the CDR3. Germline CDR1 reads SQVTM; CDR2 reads ANQGSEA. CDR3 region: CSVGGRTTDTQYF. The DNA of the CDR3 is TGCAGCGTTGGCGGGAGGACCACAGATACGCAGTATTTT.

CDR3: CASSVLAGSSYNEQFF. CDR3 DNA sequence: TGCGCCAGCAGCGTTTTAGCGGGGAGCTCCTACAATGAGCAGTTCTTC. V gene TRBV5-1 combines with J gene TRBJ2-1, with TRBD2 matching over 8 bases. V shed 4 bases and J 0 bases; nucleotides not matched to a gene: 6. This CDR3 contains 16 residues. Germline V gives CDR1 SGHRS, CDR2 YFSETQ.